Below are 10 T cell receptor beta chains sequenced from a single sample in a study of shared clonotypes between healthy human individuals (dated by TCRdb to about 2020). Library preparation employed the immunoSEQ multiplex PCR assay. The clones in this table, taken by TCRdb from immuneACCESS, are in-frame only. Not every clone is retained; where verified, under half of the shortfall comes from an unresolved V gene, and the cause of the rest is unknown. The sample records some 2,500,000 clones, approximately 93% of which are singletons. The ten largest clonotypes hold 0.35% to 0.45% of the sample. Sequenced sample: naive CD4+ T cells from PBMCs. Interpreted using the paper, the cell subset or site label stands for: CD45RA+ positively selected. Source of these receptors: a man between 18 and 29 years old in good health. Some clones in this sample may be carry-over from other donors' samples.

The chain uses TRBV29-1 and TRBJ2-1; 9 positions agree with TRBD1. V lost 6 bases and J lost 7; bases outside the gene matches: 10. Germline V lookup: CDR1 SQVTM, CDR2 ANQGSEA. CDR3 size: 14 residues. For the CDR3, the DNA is TGCAGCGTCCAGCCGGGACAGGGTATGAATGAGCAGTTCTTC. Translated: CSVQPGQGMNEQFF.

Here the CDR3 reads CASSRDMGDTQYF. Here the CDR3 DNA reads TGTGCCAGCAGTCGAGACATGGGAGATACGCAGTATTTT. The genes are TRBV2 and TRBJ2-3; unclear D gene. The CDR3 runs to 13 residues. The germline CDR1 and CDR2 sequences are SNHLY and FYNNEI. Trimming pared 5 bases from V and 5 bases from J, leaving 11 bases between.

The CDR3 spells CASSLYLLEETQYF. The CDR3 DNA reads TGTGCCAGCAGCCTATACCTACTCGAAGAGACCCAGTACTTC. This chain links TRBV7-2 with TRBJ2-5; D is undetermined. The CDR3 has 14 residues. Trimming removed 5 bases at V and 3 bases at J, with 13 bases between. Germline V gives CDR1 SGHTA, CDR2 FQGNSA.

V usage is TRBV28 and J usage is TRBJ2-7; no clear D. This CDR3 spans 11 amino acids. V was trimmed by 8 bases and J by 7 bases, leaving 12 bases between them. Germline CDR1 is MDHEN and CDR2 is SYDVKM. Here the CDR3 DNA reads TGTGCCAGCCAAGATGCTAGGGAGCAGTACTTC. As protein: CASQDAREQYF. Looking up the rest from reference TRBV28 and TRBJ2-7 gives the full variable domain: DVKVTQSSRYLVKRTGEKVFLECVQDMDHENMFWYRQDPGLGLRLIYFSYDVKMKEKGDIPEGYSVSREKKERFSLILESASTNQTSMYLCASQDAREQYFGPGTRLTVT.

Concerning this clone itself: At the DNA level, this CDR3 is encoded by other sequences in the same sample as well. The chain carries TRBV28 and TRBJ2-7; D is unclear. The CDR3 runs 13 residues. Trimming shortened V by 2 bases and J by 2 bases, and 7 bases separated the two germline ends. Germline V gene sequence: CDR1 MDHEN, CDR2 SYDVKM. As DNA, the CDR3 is TGTGCCAGCAGTTTAGGCTCTCCCTACGAGCAGTACTTC. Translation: CASSLGSPYEQYF.

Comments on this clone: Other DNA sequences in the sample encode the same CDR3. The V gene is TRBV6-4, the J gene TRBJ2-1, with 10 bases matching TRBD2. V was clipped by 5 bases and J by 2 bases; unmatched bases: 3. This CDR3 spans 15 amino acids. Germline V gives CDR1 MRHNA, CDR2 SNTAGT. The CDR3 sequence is CASSPGLAAYNEQFF. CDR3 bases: TGTGCCAGCAGTCCTGGACTAGCGGCCTACAATGAGCAGTTCTTC.

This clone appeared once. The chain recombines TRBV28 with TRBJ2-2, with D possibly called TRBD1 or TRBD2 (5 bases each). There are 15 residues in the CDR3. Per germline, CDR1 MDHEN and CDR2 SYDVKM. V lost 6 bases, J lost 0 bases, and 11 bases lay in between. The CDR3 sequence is CASRSGTANTGELFF. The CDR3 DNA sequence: TGTGCCAGCAGATCCGGGACGGCGAACACCGGGGAGCTGTTTTTT.

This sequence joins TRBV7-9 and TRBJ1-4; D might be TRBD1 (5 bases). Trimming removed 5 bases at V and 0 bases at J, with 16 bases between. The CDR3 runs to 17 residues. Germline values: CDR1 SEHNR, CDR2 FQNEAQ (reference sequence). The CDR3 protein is CASSPEGHPATNEKLFF. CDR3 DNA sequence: TGTGCCAGCAGCCCCGAAGGACACCCGGCAACTAATGAAAAACTGTTTTTT.

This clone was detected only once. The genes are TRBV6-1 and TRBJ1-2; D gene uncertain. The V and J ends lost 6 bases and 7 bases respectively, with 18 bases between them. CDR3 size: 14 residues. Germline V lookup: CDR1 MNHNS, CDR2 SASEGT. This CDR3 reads CASSSSYGLGGYTF. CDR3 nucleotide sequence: TGTGCCAGCAGCTCAAGCTACGGTCTTGGTGGCTACACCTTC.

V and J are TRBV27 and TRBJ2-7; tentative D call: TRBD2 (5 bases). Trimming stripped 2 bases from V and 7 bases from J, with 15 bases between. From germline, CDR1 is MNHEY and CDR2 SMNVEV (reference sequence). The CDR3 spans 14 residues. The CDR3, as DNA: TGTGCCAGCAGTTTAGATCGGGCGCCGGGGGAGCAGTACTTC. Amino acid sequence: CASSLDRAPGEQYF.